The clone carrying this T cell receptor (beta chain) was seen ten or more times. Its antigen is still unknown. This record belongs to a study of T cells after yellow fever vaccination. Study in general: Low-cell-number fractions were prepared with SMART-Seq v4 Ultra Low Input. Regarding the study as a whole: When the response was secondary, it was weaker but reached its peak faster, day 5 versus 15. Clonotype sharing between CD4 and CD8 compartments was small.

Template switching by 5'RACE produced TCR cDNA, adding a universal primer site and UMIs. TCRdb re-analysed the 5' RACE reads in MiXCR, keeping a single row per CDR3 protein. The table records 150,000 to 200,000 distinct CDR3 sequences, about 7% of them present only once. The CDR3 loop spans 15 amino acids. The V segment lost 4 bases and the J segment 4 bases; nucleotides outside the gene matches: 7. The germline CDR1 and CDR2 sequences are SGHTA and FQGNSA. The clonotype comes from a man between 18 and 35 years old who received the YFV17D yellow fever vaccine. V and J are TRBV7-2 and TRBJ2-5, with 9 bases identical to TRBD2. Sequencing used CD4+ T cells sorted from PBMCs, obtained around 5 days after the first yellow fever vaccination. In DNA form, the CDR3 reads TGTGCCAGCAGCTATGGCGGGGGGGCTCTAGAGACCCAGTACTTC. Its protein product is CASSYGGGALETQYF.